This T cell receptor (beta chain) was sequenced during a study of tissue T cells after allogeneic stem cell transplantation (dated by TCRdb to between 2021 and 2023). Looking at the study overall: When multiple samples of a tissue existed, pathologist review of H&E sections prioritized samples with histologically apparent lymphocytes for sequencing. The human arm was a prospective observational study without blinding or randomization. The study profiled TCR beta repertoires across many tissues from research autopsies of patients with and without GVHD, plus mouse models of GVHD.

Study-wide conclusions, independent of this receptor: The study did not establish which tissue TCRs were alloreactive or antigen-specific, and some clones may have been host cells that persisted. In both patients and mice, T cells from blood and spleen picked up only a limited part of the TCR repertoire that was detected in tissues. Blood samples were not available from the non-GVHD comparator patients. Within patients, how anatomically similar tissues were was a major factor shaping TCR repertoire composition, regardless of disease or transplant status. Few T cell clones were found to be shared across patients, but shared repertoire signatures across patients were revealed in a tissue-specific fashion by motif-based clustering. A small and clinically heterogeneous patient cohort was studied, and sampling depth was acknowledged as a limitation.

As concerns this clone: Its cognate antigen has yet to be identified. One base away there is no much larger clone; base qualities are not given.

Taken with the paper, the label for time point translates to: human tissue collected at research (rapid) autopsy. For comparison, three non-HCT patients with other cancers were selected retrospectively, each having at least five GI tract samples and no known GI disease at death. After a median post-mortem interval of around 9.8 hours, the autopsy tissues collected included GI sites spanning esophagus to rectum, along with liver, skin and lymphoid organs including spleen. Each autopsy specimen was bisected, with one portion flash-frozen in liquid nitrogen and the remainder formalin-fixed, and the outer muscle layers of GI specimens were removed. To extract genomic DNA from frozen tissues, either the Mag-Bind Blood & Tissue DNA HDQ 96 Kit on a Chemagic 360 or the DNeasy Blood & Tissue Kit was used. Because of concern about red blood cell contamination, extracted DNA underwent additional purification with the Genomic DNA Clean & Concentrator-25 kit.

Libraries were made using the immunoSEQ multiplex PCR assay. Adaptive Biotechnologies performed the TCRbeta CDR3 sequencing at survey depth and reported CDR3 sequences, V/J genes, productive frequency and template counts. Amplification of TCR beta CDR3 regions was performed from genomic DNA rather than from RNA. In the original analysis: Jensen-Shannon divergence served to quantify pairwise repertoire overlap between tissues, with 0 meaning identical and 1 meaning complete divergence. Tissues were grouped by single-linkage agglomerative hierarchical clustering of pairwise JSD values, and the clustering results were shown as dendrograms. GLIPH2 was run on all patient samples with simulation_depth 1000, kmer_min_depth 3, cdr3_length_cutoff 8, keeping groups with more than two unique CDR3s. A standardized tissue-overlap score was calculated by extrapolating Jaccard GLIPH-group overlap across patients to a standard repertoire size of 1000 clones. To look at how diversity was associated with clinical or experimental variables, linear mixed-effect models were used, with tissue treated as a fixed effect and individual treated as a random effect. TCRdb's version of the immuneACCESS table is confined to in-frame rearrangements and falls short of the full clone set. An unresolved V gene accounts for under half of the shortfall where checked; the remainder is of unknown origin. The V and J calls and the clone size are those of that table, but D and trimming were determined from the DNA. The sample table records over 3,500 clones; about 74% of these occur just once. The top ten constitute 9% to 10% of the sample.

Per the germline V gene, SGHTA is the CDR1 and FQGNSA is the CDR2. V lost 5 bases and J lost 15 bases, and the count of bases not matched to a germline gene is 15. The CDR3 holds 16 amino acids from the cysteine to the phenylalanine. The read is trimmed to its CDR3 DNA, 48 bases read in frame from base 1. The sequence is built from TRBV7-2 and TRBJ2-1, with 14 bases matching TRBD2. The starting material was left colon tissue, obtained at autopsy. This receptor was taken from a woman aged 18 to 50 with breast cancer. The sequenced DNA is TGTGCCAGCAGCACAGGGCCAGGGACTAGCGGGGGAGGGTGGTTCTTC. Translated, this is CASSTGPGTSGGGWFF.